Sequencing of this T cell receptor (beta chain) was carried out in a study of CD8+ T cells in alopecia areata. As for the study in general: Percentage of affected scalp area was the basis on which treated patients' severity was scored.

Treatment here: oral pan-JAK inhibitor, 5-10 mg twice daily. Trimming cost V 4 bases and J 7 bases, with 14 bases left between them. Germline CDR1 reads SGHRS; CDR2 reads YFSETQ. CDR3 size: 14 residues. Extracted RNA was reverse transcribed into cDNA, the sequencing template. Produced via immunoSEQ multiplex PCR; TCRdb's table is partial and in-frame only. The sample records 60,000 to 85,000 clones, approximately 66% being singletons. The chain joins TRBV5-1 to TRBJ1-4, with D perhaps TRBD1 (5 bases). This TCR was recovered from a human donor with alopecia areata. Sequenced material: CD8+ T cells sorted from blood, taken at week 24, from a patient treated with tofacitinib. The CDR3 loop reads CASSGDVPSEKLFF. In DNA, the CDR3 is TGCGCCAGCAGCGGGGACGTCCCCTCTGAAAAACTGTTTTTT.